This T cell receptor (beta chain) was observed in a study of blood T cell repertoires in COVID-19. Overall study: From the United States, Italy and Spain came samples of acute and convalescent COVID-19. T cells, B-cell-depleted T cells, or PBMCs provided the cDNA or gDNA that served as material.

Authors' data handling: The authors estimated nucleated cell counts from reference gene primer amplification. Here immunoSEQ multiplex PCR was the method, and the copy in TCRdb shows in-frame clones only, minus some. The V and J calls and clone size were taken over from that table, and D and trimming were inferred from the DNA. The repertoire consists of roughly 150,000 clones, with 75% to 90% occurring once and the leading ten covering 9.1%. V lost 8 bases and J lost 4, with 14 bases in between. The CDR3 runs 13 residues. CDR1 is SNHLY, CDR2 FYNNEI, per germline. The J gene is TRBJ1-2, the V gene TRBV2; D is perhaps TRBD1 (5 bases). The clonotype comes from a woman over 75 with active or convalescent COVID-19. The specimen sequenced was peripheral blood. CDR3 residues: CASLPMDIYGYTF. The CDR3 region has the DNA TGTGCCAGCCTCCCAATGGACATCTATGGCTACACCTTC.